One sample yielded the 15 T cell receptor beta chains listed below, sequenced in a study of blood T cell repertoires in COVID-19. Repertoires were generated with immunoSEQ multiplex PCR, while TCRdb's copy carries only in-frame clones and drops some. The sample consists of 150,000 to 200,000 clones, roughly 90% of them appearing once. Sequenced input: peripheral blood. The receptors come from a middle-aged man with acute or convalescent COVID-19.

The chain is built from TRBV28 and TRBJ1-2; perhaps TRBD1 as D (5 bases). CDR3 length equals 14 residues. Germline CDR1 reads MDHEN; CDR2 reads SYDVKM. V gave up 5 bases and J gave up 4 bases, with 14 bases separating them. DNA of the CDR3: TGTGCCAGCAGTCCCGGGCAGGGCCGCTATGGCTACACCTTC. Protein product: CASSPGQGRYGYTF.

This clone has a handful of counts. The chain employs TRBV14 and TRBJ1-3; the match to TRBD1 covers 7 bases. The CDR3 is made up of 17 amino acids. Germline V gene lookup returns CDR1 SGHDN and CDR2 FVKESK. J was trimmed by 5 bases and V by 1 base; bases with no gene match: 11. The CDR3 spells CASSQALYRQGRNTIYF. The DNA for the CDR3 is TGTGCCAGCAGCCAAGCACTTTATCGACAGGGAAGAAACACCATATATTTT.

The chain has TRBV6-2 or TRBV6-3 and TRBJ1-2; 8 nucleotides line up with TRBD1. This CDR3 has 14 amino acids. Germline CDR1 and CDR2: MNHEY and SVGEGT. The ends lost 5 bases at V and 6 bases at J; junction bases unmatched: 8. The CDR3 DNA reads TGTGCCAGCAGTGGACAGGGACTGGGGAATGGCTACACCTTC. Translated, it gives CASSGQGLGNGYTF.

In its sample, this clone was seen a few times. The chain carries TRBV19 and TRBJ1-1, with TRBD1 identical over 9 bases. Germline V gives CDR1 LNHDA, CDR2 SQIVND (reference sequence). Germline trimming cut 6 bases from V and 10 bases from J; bases unmatched to any gene: 9. The CDR3 loop spans 13 amino acids. CDR3 bases: TGTGCCAGTAGCACCTCGGGACAGGGTTCAGCTTTCTTT. Amino acids: CASSTSGQGSAFF.

The chain couples TRBV7-2 to TRBJ2-5; 8 bases align to TRBD2. With V trimmed by 3 bases and J by 4 bases, 1 base remained unmatched. Germline CDR1 is SGHTA and CDR2 is FQGNSA. The CDR3 sequence is 13 residues long. Here the CDR3 reads CASSFAGGETQYF. CDR3 DNA: TGTGCCAGCAGCTTTGCGGGGGGAGAGACCCAGTACTTC.

The chain employs TRBV7-9 and TRBJ2-3; D is ambiguous. V lost 4 bases and J lost 3, with 8 bases in between. CDR1 is SEHNR and CDR2 is FQNEAQ in the germline V gene (reference sequence). CDR3 length equals 13 residues. CDR3 DNA sequence: TGTGCCAGCAGCTCCCTAAGAACAGATACGCAGTATTTT. It translates to CASSSLRTDTQYF.

The rearrangement joins TRBV15 to TRBJ2-3; 8 positions agree with TRBD2. The CDR3 has 15 amino acids. V shed 4 bases and J 2 bases; nucleotides not matched to a gene: 5. Germline V gives CDR1 LNHNV, CDR2 YYDKDF (reference sequence). This chain's CDR3 is CATSKRGYATDTQYF. The CDR3 DNA sequence: TGTGCCACCAGCAAGCGGGGGTACGCCACAGATACGCAGTATTTT.

CDR3 nucleotides: TGTGCCAGTACCACGGGACAGAATAGCAATCAGCCCCAGCATTTT. Translated, it gives CASTTGQNSNQPQHF. The chain employs TRBV19 and TRBJ1-5; 7 bases match TRBD1. V shed 7 bases and J 0 bases; nucleotides not matched to a gene: 6. There are 15 residues in the CDR3. The V gene's germline CDR1 is LNHDA and CDR2 SQIVND (reference sequence).

This clone came up once. The chain is built from TRBV9 and TRBJ2-3; 8 nucleotides align to TRBD2. The V and J ends lost 4 bases and 0 bases, in that order; junction bases with no gene match: 4. The CDR3 has 15 amino acids. The germline gives CDR1 SGDLS, CDR2 YYNGEE. The CDR3 loop reads CASSLGTRSTDTQYF. As DNA, the CDR3 is TGTGCCAGCAGCCTGGGGACTAGGAGCACAGATACGCAGTATTTT.

The chain employs TRBV10-3 and TRBJ1-3, with no clear D. The CDR3 extends over 16 amino acids. V lost 5 bases and J 1 base, leaving 15 bases between the germline ends. Germline V CDR1 and CDR2: ENHRY, SYGVKD. CDR3 nucleotide sequence: TGTGCCATCAGTTTACTAGGACTGGAATCTGGAAACACCATATATTTT. This sequence encodes CAISLLGLESGNTIYF.

This clone was picked up one time. V is TRBV9 and J is TRBJ2-1, with D perhaps matching TRBD1 (5 bases). The CDR3 runs 14 residues. Trimming removed 0 bases at V and 7 bases at J, with 11 bases between. CDR1 and CDR2 from the germline V gene are SGDLS and YYNGEE. CDR3 in DNA: TGTGCCAGCAGCGTAGGACAGATGTGGAATGAGCAGTTCTTC. Translation gives CASSVGQMWNEQFF.

Only one count was recorded for this clone. This rearrangement joins TRBV6-1 to TRBJ2-7; the D gene is possibly TRBD1 (5 bases). Germline assignment: CDR1 MNHNS and CDR2 SASEGT. Trimming removed 2 bases at V and 2 bases at J, with 7 bases between. The CDR3 loop spans 13 amino acids. The CDR3 region is CASSEWGPYEQYF. The DNA of the CDR3 is TGTGCCAGCAGTGAATGGGGCCCCTACGAGCAGTACTTC.

The chain links TRBV7-2 to TRBJ2-1; no firm D call. Trimming pared 1 base from V and 7 bases from J, leaving 14 bases between. The CDR3 totals 15 residues. Germline lookup yields CDR1 SGHTA and CDR2 FQGNSA. The CDR3 here is CASSLGGEYWNEQFF. CDR3 DNA: TGTGCCAGCAGCTTAGGTGGAGAATACTGGAATGAGCAGTTCTTC.

V usage is TRBV2 and J usage is TRBJ2-5, with D tentatively TRBD1 (6 bases). Germline V gene lookup returns CDR1 SNHLY and CDR2 FYNNEI. The CDR3 has 14 amino acids. V was cut by 0 bases and J by 3 bases, with 8 bases left in between. CDR3 protein: CASSEAYREETQYF. CDR3 nucleotides: TGTGCCAGCAGTGAAGCCTACAGGGAAGAGACCCAGTACTTC. Combining the CDR3 with reference TRBV2 and TRBJ2-5 gives the whole variable domain EPEVTQTPSHQVTQMGQEVILRCVPISNHLYFYWYRQILGQKVEFLVSFYNNEISEKSEIFDDQFSVERPDGSNFTLKIRSTKLEDSAMYFCASSEAYREETQYFGPGTRLLVL.

V gene TRBV29-1 combines with J gene TRBJ1-2; tentative D call: TRBD1 (5 bases). The CDR3 has 12 amino acids. V was shortened by 6 bases and J by 4 bases, with 12 bases between the two germline ends. Germline-derived CDR1 and CDR2 are SQVTM and ANQGSEA. This chain's CDR3 is CSVGQAGYGYTF. The CDR3 DNA reads TGCAGCGTGGGGCAGGCTGGCTATGGCTACACCTTC.